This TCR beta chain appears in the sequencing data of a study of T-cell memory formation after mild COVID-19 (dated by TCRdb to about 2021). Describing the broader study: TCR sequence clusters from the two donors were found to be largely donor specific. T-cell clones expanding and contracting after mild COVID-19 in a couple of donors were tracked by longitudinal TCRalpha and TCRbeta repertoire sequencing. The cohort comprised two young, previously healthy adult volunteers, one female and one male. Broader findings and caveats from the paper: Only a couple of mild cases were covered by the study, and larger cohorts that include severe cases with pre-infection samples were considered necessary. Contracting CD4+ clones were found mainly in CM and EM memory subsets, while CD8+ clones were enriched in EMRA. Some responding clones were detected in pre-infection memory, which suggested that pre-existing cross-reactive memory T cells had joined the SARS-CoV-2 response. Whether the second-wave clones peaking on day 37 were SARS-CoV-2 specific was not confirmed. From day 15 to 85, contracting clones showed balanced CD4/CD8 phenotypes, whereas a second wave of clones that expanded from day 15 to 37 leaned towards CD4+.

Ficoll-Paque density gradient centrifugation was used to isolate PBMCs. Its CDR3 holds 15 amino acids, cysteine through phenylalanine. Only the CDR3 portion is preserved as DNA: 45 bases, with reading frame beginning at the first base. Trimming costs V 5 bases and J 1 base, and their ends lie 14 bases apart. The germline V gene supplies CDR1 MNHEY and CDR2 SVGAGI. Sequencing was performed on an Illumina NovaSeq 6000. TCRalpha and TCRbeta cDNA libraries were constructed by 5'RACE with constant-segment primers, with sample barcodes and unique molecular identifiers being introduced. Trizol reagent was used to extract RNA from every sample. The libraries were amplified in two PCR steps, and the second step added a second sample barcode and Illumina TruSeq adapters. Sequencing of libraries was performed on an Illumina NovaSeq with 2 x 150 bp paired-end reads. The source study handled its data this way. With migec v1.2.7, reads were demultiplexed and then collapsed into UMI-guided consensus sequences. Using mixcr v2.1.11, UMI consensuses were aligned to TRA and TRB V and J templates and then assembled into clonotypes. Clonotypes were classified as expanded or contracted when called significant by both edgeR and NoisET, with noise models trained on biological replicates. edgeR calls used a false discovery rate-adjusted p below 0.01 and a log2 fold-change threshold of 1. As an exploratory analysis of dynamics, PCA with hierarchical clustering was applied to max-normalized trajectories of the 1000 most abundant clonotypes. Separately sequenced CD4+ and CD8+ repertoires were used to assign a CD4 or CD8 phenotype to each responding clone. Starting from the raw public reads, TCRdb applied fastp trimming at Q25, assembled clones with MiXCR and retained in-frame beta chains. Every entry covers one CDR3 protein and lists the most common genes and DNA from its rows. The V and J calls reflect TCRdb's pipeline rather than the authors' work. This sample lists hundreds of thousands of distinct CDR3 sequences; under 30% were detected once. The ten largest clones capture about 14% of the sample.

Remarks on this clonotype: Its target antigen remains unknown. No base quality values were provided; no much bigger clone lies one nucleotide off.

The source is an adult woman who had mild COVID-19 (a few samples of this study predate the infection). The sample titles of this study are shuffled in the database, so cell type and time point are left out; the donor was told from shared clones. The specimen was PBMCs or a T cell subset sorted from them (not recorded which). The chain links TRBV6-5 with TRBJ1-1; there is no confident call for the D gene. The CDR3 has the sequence CASSRLTRGNTEAFF. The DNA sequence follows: TGTGCCAGCAGTCGACTCACACGAGGGAACACTGAAGCTTTCTTT.